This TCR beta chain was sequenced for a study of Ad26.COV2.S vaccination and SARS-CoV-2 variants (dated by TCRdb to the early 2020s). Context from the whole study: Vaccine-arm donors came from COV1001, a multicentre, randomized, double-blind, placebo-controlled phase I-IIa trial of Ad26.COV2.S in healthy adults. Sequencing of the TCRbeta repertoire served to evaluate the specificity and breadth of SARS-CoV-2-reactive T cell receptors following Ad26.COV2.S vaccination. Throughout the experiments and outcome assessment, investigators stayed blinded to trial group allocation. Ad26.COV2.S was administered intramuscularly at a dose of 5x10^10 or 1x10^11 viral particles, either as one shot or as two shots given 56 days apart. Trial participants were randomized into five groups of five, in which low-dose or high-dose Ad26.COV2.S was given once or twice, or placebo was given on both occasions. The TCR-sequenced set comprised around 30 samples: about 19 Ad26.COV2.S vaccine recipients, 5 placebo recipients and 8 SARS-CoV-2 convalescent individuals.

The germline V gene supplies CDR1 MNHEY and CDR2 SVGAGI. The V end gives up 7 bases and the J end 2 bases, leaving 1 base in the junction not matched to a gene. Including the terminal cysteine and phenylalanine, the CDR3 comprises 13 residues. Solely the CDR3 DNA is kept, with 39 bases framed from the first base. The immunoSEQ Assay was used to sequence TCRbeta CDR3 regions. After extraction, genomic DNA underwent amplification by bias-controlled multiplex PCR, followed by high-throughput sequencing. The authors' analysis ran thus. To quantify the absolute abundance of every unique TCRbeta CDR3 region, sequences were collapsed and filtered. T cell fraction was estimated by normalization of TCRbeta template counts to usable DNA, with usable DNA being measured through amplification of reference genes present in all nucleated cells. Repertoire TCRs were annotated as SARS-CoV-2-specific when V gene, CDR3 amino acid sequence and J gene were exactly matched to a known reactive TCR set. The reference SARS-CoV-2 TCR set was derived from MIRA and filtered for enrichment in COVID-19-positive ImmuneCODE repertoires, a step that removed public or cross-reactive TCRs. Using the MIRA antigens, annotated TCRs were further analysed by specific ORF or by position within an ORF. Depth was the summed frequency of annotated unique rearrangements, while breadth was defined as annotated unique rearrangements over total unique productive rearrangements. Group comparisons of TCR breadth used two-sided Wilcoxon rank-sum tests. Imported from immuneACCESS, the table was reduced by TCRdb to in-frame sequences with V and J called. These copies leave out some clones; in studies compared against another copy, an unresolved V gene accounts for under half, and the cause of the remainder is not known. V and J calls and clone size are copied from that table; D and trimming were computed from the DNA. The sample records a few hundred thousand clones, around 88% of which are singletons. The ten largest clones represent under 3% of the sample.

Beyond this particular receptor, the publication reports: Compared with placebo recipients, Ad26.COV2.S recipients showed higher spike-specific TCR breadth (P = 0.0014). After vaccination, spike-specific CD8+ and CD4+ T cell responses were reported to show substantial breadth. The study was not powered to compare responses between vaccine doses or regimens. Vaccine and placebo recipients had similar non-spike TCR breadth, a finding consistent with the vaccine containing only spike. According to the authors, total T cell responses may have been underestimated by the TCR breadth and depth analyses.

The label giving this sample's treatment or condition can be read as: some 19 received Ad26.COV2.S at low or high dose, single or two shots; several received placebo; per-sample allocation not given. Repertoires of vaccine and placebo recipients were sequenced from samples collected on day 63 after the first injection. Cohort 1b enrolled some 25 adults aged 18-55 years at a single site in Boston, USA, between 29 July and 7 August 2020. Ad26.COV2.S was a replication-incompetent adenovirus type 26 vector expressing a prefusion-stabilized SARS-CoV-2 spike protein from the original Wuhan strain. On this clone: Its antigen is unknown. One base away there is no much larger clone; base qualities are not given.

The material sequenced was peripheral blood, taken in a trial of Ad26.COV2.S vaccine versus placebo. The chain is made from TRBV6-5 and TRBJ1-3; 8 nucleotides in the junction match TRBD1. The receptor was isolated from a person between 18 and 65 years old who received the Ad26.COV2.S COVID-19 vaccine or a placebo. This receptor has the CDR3 CASKTGAGNTIYF. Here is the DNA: TGTGCCAGCAAGACAGGGGCTGGAAACACCATATATTTT.